These 20 T cell receptor beta chains were all obtained from the same sample, sequenced in a study of Tregs in tolerant kidney transplant recipients. The nonmyeloablative bone marrow transplants came from related graft donors, with transient mixed chimerism. Using immunoSEQ multiplex PCR, the repertoire was profiled, and TCRdb retains in-frame clones only, with some absent. The data contain 100,000 or so clones, over 85% of them singletons. This sample comprised CD4+ T cells from blood (PBMCs), obtained 12 months after the transplant. The receptors stem from a human patient who received a combined kidney and bone marrow transplant. Part of the T cell pool may stem from the graft donor.

For the CDR3, the DNA is TGTGCCAGCAGCTTAACCGCTCTCGGGTCCTACGAGCAGTACTTC. Translation: CASSLTALGSYEQYF. The chain links TRBV7-2 to TRBJ2-5; D gene uncertain. The DNA end lines up better with TRBJ2-7; the J call may be wrong. This CDR3 spans 15 amino acids. Germline V gene lookup returns CDR1 SGHTA and CDR2 FQGNSA.

The genes are TRBV27 and TRBJ2-2; tentative D call: TRBD2 (6 bases). Trimming left V 7 bases short and J 5 bases short, with 14 bases between. Germline loops: CDR1 MNHEY, CDR2 SMNVEV (reference sequence). The CDR3 is 14 amino acids. The CDR3 loop reads CASTRRGFTGELFF. The CDR3 nucleotides read TGTGCCAGCACGAGGAGGGGCTTTACCGGGGAGCTGTTTTTT.

This rearrangement joins TRBV28 to TRBJ1-3; D is possibly TRBD1 (6 bases). CDR1 is MDHEN, CDR2 SYDVKM, per germline. V lost 4 bases, J lost 4 bases, and 17 bases lay in between. This CDR3 region has 16 residues. CDR3 region: CASSSPSDRFGNTIYF. The CDR3 DNA follows: TGTGCCAGCAGTTCACCGAGCGACAGGTTCGGAAACACCATATATTTT.

The V call is TRBV19, the J call TRBJ2-2, with 9 bases aligning to TRBD1. This CDR3 comprises 14 residues. Trimming took 6 bases from V and 6 from J; bases not matched to a gene: 5. Germline V gene sequence: CDR1 LNHDA, CDR2 SQIVND (reference sequence). The CDR3 protein is CASSRDRVAGELFF. The CDR3 bases are TGTGCCAGTAGCAGGGACAGGGTGGCCGGGGAGCTGTTTTTT.

The chain has TRBV29-1 and TRBJ2-1; no definite D call. This CDR3 contains 8 residues. CDR1 is SQVTM, CDR2 ANQGSEA, per germline. The CDR3 protein is CRRDEQFF. As DNA, the CDR3 is TGCCGCCGCGATGAGCAGTTCTTC.

This chain uses TRBV19 with TRBJ1-1, with D possibly TRBD1 on 5 matching bases. Germline-derived CDR1 and CDR2 are LNHDA and SQIVND (reference sequence). CDR3 size: 13 residues. Trimming took off 4 bases at V and 1 base at J, with 7 bases between the two ends. In DNA form, the CDR3 reads TGTGCCAGTAGTACGACAGCGAACACTGAAGCTTTCTTT. Protein product: CASSTTANTEAFF.

J is TRBJ2-2 and V is TRBV23-1; TRBD2 agrees at 12 bases. TRBV23-1 is an ORF, and what it does is uncertain. Germline trimming cut 3 bases from V and 4 bases from J; bases unmatched to any gene: 18. The CDR3 length is 21 residues. The CDR3 DNA reads as TGCGCCAGCAGTCACTCACGACTAGCGGGAGAAAACGGACGCGGCACCGGGGAGCTGTTTTTT. Translating it yields CASSHSRLAGENGRGTGELFF.

The chain employs TRBV27 and TRBJ2-1; D possibly corresponds to TRBD1 (7 bases). The CDR3 is made up of 14 amino acids. Germline lookup yields CDR1 MNHEY and CDR2 SMNVEV (reference sequence). Trimming stripped 7 bases from V and 0 bases from J, with 10 bases between. The CDR3 DNA is TGTGCCAGCAACCAGGGGGGCTCCTACAATGAGCAGTTCTTC. Its translation: CASNQGGSYNEQFF.

This chain uses TRBV28 with TRBJ2-7; 8 nucleotides match TRBD1. The CDR3 consists of 16 residues. Germline V gives CDR1 MDHEN, CDR2 SYDVKM. The junction had 8 bases not matched to a gene; V was cut back by 0 bases and J by 4 bases. As DNA, the CDR3 is TGTGCCAGCAGTTTATGGGCGCAGGGGGCGAAGTACGAGCAGTACTTC. Translation: CASSLWAQGAKYEQYF.

V usage is TRBV6-1 and J usage is TRBJ1-4; TRBD1 is a possible D gene (6 bases). This CDR3 comprises 18 residues. The germline CDR1 and CDR2 sequences are MNHNS and SASEGT. V was shortened by 2 bases and J by 8 bases, with 24 bases between the two germline ends. CDR3: CASSELPGFDRSGEKLFF. The CDR3 DNA follows: TGTGCCAGCAGTGAACTCCCGGGATTTGACAGGAGTGGGGAAAAACTGTTTTTT.

In this sample, this clone turned up once. The rearrangement joins TRBV5-1 to TRBJ1-2; 7 nucleotides agree with TRBD1. CDR1 is SGHRS and CDR2 is YFSETQ in the germline V gene. The CDR3 is 14 residues long. The junction had 7 bases not matched to a gene; V was cut back by 4 bases and J by 4 bases. CDR3 sequence reads: CASSQRQGGYGYTF. Written as DNA, the CDR3 is TGCGCCAGCAGCCAACGACAGGGCGGCTATGGCTACACCTTC.

The chain has TRBV4-1 and TRBJ1-5; unclear D gene. Trimming stripped 4 bases from V and 4 bases from J, with 14 bases between. The CDR3 is made up of 15 amino acids. Germline V gene sequence: CDR1 MGHRA, CDR2 YSYEKL. The CDR3 region is CASSLNVLINQPQHF. The CDR3 nucleotides are TGCGCCAGCAGCCTTAATGTCCTAATTAATCAGCCCCAGCATTTT.

This chain connects TRBV30 to TRBJ1-2; 7 bases are a match to TRBD1. CDR3 size: 12 residues. Germline assignment: CDR1 GTSNPN and CDR2 SVGIG (reference sequence). The V gene end was trimmed by 5 bases and the J gene end by 4 bases; junction bases not matched to a gene: 4. In nucleotides, the CDR3 is TGTGCCTGGCGCCGGGACAGCTATGGCTACACCTTC. Its protein is CAWRRDSYGYTF.

The V call is TRBV25-1, the J call TRBJ1-1; the match to TRBD1 covers 11 bases. V shed 2 bases, J shed 4 bases, and the junction held 3 bases outside the gene matches. The CDR3 has 15 residues. Germline V gives CDR1 MGHDK, CDR2 SYGVNS. CDR3 in DNA: TGTGCCAGCAGTGAAGCCGGGACAGGGGGCACTGAAGCTTTCTTT. As protein: CASSEAGTGGTEAFF.

The chain carries TRBV9 and TRBJ1-6, with 8 bases that match TRBD1. The germline gives CDR1 SGDLS, CDR2 YYNGEE. The CDR3 length is 15 residues. Trimming took 3 bases from V and 6 from J; bases not matched to a gene: 5. The DNA of the CDR3 is TGTGCCAGCAGCGGGACAGGGTTCGGTAATTCACCCCTCCACTTT. Protein product: CASSGTGFGNSPLHF.

The gene calls are TRBV7-6 and TRBJ2-3; a weak D match, TRBD1 (5 bases). The V gene lost 6 bases and the J gene lost 10 bases, with 14 bases spanning the gap. The length of the CDR3 is 12 residues. Per germline, CDR1 SGHVS and CDR2 FNYEAQ. The CDR3 DNA is TGTGCCAGCAGGATCCAGGGTGGATCGCAGTATTTT. Its translation is CASRIQGGSQYF.

This clone occurred once. Other nucleotide sequences from this sample produce the same CDR3. This rearrangement joins TRBV11-3 to TRBJ2-3, with TRBD2 identical over 10 bases. V lost 5 bases to trimming and J lost 0 bases; unmatched junction nucleotides: 2. The germline V gene has CDR1 SGHNT and CDR2 YENEEA. There are 15 residues in the CDR3. CDR3 DNA: TGTGCCAGCAGCCTAGCGGGGGTCAGCACAGATACGCAGTATTTT. Encoded protein: CASSLAGVSTDTQYF.

The V and J genes are TRBV19 and TRBJ2-5, with 9 positions matching TRBD1. In germline, CDR1 is LNHDA, CDR2 SQIVND (reference sequence). The trim removed 5 bases at V and 5 bases at J, leaving 9 bases unmatched. The CDR3 loop spans 15 amino acids. DNA for the CDR3: TGTGCCAGTAGTTTAGGACAGGGGTTATTTGAGACCCAGTACTTC. Its translation is CASSLGQGLFETQYF.

The chain carries TRBV7-3 and TRBJ2-2, with D unresolved. Between the trimmed V and J ends, which lost 5 bases and 5 bases, there was a span of 9 bases. Per the germline V gene, CDR1 is SGHTA and CDR2 is FQGTGA. CDR3 length: 13 amino acids. The CDR3: CASSRSQTGELFF. CDR3 coding DNA: TGTGCCAGCAGCCGGAGTCAAACCGGGGAGCTGTTTTTT.

The V and J genes are TRBV30 and TRBJ1-6; 9 bases are shared with TRBD1. The J segment lost 11 bases and the V segment lost 2 bases, leaving 16 bases of the junction unmatched. This CDR3 has 17 amino acids. Germline values: CDR1 GTSNPN, CDR2 SVGIG (reference sequence). CDR3 DNA sequence: TGTGCCTGGAGTTCGCCCGGGACAGGGAGGAGCCCCCCACCCCTCCACTTT. It yields the protein CAWSSPGTGRSPPPLHF.